The text below deals with one T cell receptor beta chain. Its antigen is still unknown. V lost 1 base, J lost 7 bases, and 4 bases stayed unmatched. The length of the CDR3 is 15 residues. In germline, CDR1 is LGHNA, CDR2 YSLEER. These data come from a study of T cells in Graves' hyperthyroidism and ophthalmopathy. Amplified TCR beta CDR3 regions derived from RNA transcripts. The HTBI primer set served for first-round RT-PCR of the TCR CDR3. Using its own MiXCR run on the multiplex PCR reads, TCRdb lists one record per CDR3 protein. In the table there are roughly 630,000 distinct CDR3 sequences, 15% to 18% of which are singletons. Study-wide results and limits: Researchers found most expanded thyroid clonotypes above 0.001 in blood as well.

V gene TRBV4-3 combines with J gene TRBJ2-1, with TRBD1 identical over 10 bases. The material sequenced was blood. The receptor's source is a woman aged 25 to 39 with Graves' hyperthyroidism. DNA of the CDR3: TGCGCCAGCAGCCAAGGACAGGGGGCGTCGAATGAGCAGTTCTTC. It specifies CASSQGQGASNEQFF.